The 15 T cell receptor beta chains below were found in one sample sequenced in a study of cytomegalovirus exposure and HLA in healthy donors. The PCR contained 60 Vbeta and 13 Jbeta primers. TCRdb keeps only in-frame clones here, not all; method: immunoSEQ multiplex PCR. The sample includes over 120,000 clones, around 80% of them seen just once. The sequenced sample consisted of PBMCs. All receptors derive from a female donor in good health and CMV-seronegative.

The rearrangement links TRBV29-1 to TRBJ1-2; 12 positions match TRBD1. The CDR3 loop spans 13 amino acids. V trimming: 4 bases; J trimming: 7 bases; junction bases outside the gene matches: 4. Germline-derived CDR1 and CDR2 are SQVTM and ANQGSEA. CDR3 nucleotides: TGCAGCGTTGGAGGGACAGGGGGCTGTGGCTACACCTTC. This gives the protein CSVGGTGGCGYTF.

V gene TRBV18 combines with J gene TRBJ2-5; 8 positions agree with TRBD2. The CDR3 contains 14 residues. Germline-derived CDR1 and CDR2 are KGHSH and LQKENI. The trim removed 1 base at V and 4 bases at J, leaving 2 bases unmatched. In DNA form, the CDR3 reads TGTGCCAGCTCACCACTACGGGGGGGAGAGACCCAGTACTTC. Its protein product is CASSPLRGGETQYF.

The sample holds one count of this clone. The CDR3 reads CSVLTANTGELFF. CDR3 DNA sequence: TGCAGCGTTTTGACAGCGAACACCGGGGAGCTGTTTTTT. The chain combines TRBV29-1 with TRBJ2-2, with D maybe TRBD1 (5 bases). The germline V gene encodes CDR1 SQVTM and CDR2 ANQGSEA. This CDR3 has 13 amino acids. V lost 5 bases and J 0 bases, leaving 7 bases between the germline ends.

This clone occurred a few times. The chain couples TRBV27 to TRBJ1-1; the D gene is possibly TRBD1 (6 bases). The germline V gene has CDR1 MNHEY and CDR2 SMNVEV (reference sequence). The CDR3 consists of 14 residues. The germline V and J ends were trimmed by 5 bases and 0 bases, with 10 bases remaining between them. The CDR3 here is CASSITGMNTEAFF. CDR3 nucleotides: TGTGCCAGCAGTATAACAGGGATGAACACTGAAGCTTTCTTT.

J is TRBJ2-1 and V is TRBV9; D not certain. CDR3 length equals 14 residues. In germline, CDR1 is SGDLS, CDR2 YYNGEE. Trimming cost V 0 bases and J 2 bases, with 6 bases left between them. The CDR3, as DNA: TGTGCCAGCAGCGTAGGCGAGCCCTACAATGAGCAGTTCTTC. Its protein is CASSVGEPYNEQFF.

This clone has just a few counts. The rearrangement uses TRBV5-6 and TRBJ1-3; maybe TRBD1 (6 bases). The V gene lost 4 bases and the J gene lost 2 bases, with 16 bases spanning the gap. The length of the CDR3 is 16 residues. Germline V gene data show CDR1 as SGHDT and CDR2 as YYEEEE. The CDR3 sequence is CASSVRTGWAGNTIYF. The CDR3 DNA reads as TGTGCCAGCAGCGTAAGAACAGGGTGGGCTGGAAACACCATATATTTT.

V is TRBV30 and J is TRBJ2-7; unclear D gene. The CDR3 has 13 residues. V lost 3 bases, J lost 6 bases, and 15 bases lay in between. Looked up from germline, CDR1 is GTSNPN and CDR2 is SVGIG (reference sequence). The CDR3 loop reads CAWSVASPSEQYF. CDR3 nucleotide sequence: TGTGCCTGGAGCGTAGCTTCTCCTTCCGAGCAGTACTTC.

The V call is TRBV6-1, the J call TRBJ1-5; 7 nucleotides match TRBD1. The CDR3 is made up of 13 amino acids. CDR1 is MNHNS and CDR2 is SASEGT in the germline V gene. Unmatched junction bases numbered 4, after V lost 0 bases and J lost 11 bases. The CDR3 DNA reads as TGTGCCAGCAGTGAAGCGACAGGGCTGTCCCAGCATTTT. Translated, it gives CASSEATGLSQHF.

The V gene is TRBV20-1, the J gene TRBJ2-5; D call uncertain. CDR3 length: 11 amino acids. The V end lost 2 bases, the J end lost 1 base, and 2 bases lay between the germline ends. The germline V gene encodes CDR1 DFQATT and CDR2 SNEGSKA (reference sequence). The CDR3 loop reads CSARRQETQYF. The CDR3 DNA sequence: TGCAGTGCTAGACGCCAAGAGACCCAGTACTTC.

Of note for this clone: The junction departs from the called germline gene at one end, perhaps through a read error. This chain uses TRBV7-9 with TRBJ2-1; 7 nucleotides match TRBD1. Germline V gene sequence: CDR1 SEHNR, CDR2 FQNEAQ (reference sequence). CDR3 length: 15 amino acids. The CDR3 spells CSSSQGQSSYNEQFF. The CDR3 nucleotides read TGTTCCAGCAGCCAGGGACAGAGCTCCTACAATGAGCAGTTCTTC.

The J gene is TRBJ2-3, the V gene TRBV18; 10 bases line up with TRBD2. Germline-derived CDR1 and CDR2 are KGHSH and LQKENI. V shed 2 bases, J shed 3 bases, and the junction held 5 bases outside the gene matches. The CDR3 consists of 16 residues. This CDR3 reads CASSPVAGGLTDTQYF. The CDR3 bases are TGTGCCAGCTCACCAGTAGCGGGGGGCTTGACAGATACGCAGTATTTT.

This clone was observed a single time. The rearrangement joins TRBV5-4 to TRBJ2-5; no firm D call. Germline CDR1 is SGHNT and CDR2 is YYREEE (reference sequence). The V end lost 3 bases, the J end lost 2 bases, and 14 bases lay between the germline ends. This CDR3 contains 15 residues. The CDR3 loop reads CASSSAVSRQETQYF. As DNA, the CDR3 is TGTGCCAGCAGCTCCGCTGTATCCAGGCAAGAGACCCAGTACTTC.

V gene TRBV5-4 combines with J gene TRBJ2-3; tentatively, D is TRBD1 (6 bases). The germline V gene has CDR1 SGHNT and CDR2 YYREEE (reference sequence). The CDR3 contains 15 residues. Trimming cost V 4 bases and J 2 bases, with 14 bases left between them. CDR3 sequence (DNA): TGTGCCAGCAGCCCTCAGGGGAAAGTCACAGATACGCAGTATTTT. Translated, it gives CASSPQGKVTDTQYF.

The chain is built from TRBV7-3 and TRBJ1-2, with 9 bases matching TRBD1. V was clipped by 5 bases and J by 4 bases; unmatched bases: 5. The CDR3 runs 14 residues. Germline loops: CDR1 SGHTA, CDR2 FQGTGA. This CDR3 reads CASSPGQGTYGYTF. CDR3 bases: TGTGCCAGCAGCCCGGGACAGGGCACCTATGGCTACACCTTC.

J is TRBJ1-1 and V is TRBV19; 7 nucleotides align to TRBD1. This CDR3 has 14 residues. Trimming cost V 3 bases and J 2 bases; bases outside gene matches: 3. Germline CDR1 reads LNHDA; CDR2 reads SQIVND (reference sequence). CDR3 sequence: CASSIRQGNTEAFF. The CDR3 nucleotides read TGTGCCAGTAGTATTCGACAGGGCAACACTGAAGCTTTCTTT.